The 13 T cell receptor beta chains reported below all come from one sample, sequenced in a study of blood T cell repertoires in COVID-19. Libraries were prepared by immunoSEQ multiplex PCR; TCRdb keeps only in-frame clonotypes and omits some of them. The sample carries roughly 290,000 clones, 80% to 90% recorded once. Sequencing used PBMCs or T cells enriched from blood (not recorded which). The receptors derive from a young man who had recovered from COVID-19.

V is TRBV7-9 and J is TRBJ2-1; tentatively, D is TRBD1 (5 bases). The CDR3 contains 11 residues. Trimming took off 1 base at V and 12 bases at J, with 7 bases between the two ends. Germline V gene lookup returns CDR1 SEHNR and CDR2 FQNEAQ (reference sequence). The chain's CDR3 is CASSLEGVQFF. DNA of the CDR3: TGTGCCAGCAGCTTAGAAGGGGTGCAGTTCTTC.

The chain uses TRBV9 and TRBJ2-3, with D possibly TRBD1 on 5 matching bases. Trimming pared 6 bases from V and 5 bases from J, leaving 28 bases between. Germline V gene data show CDR1 as SGDLS and CDR2 as YYNGEE. This CDR3 has 18 amino acids. DNA of the CDR3: TGTGCCAGCACTTCGAGTTGGGGCGACCCCCAAGGACGAGATACGCAGTATTTT. Encoded protein: CASTSSWGDPQGRDTQYF. Supplemented by reference TRBV9 and TRBJ2-3, the full variable domain reads DSGVTQTPKHLITATGQRVTLRCSPRSGDLSVYWYQQSLDQGLQFLIQYYNGEERAKGNILERFSAQQFPDLHSELNLSSLELGDSALYFCASTSSWGDPQGRDTQYFGPGTRLTVL.

This clone occurred a few times. The CDR3 spells CASSQHLGDLNTEAFF. DNA for the CDR3: TGTGCCAGCAGCCAACACTTGGGGGACTTGAACACTGAAGCTTTCTTT. The V gene is TRBV14, the J gene TRBJ1-1; D may be TRBD1 (5 bases). The CDR3 consists of 16 residues. Trimming took 2 bases from V and 0 from J, leaving 13 bases between them. Germline loops: CDR1 SGHDN, CDR2 FVKESK.

This clone showed up just a few times. The V gene is TRBV19, the J gene TRBJ1-1; 11 bases align to TRBD1. Trimming removed 5 bases from V and 4 bases from J; junction bases left unmatched: 3. CDR3 size: 14 residues. Germline-derived CDR1 and CDR2 are LNHDA and SQIVND (reference sequence). The CDR3 DNA is TGTGCCAGTAGTGCCGGACAGGGGGCCACTGAAGCTTTCTTT. Its translation: CASSAGQGATEAFF. Full variable domain (remainder filled in from reference TRBV19 and TRBJ1-1): DGGITQSPKYLFRKEGQNVTLSCEQNLNHDAMYWYRQDPGQGLRLIYYSQIVNDFQKGDIAEGYSVSREKKESFPLTVTSAQKNPTAFYLCASSAGQGATEAFFGQGTRLTVV.

The V gene is TRBV19, the J gene TRBJ1-6, with D unresolved. CDR1 LNHDA and CDR2 SQIVND come from the germline V gene (reference sequence). CDR3 length: 15 amino acids. V lost 7 bases and J 7 bases, leaving 17 bases between the germline ends. In DNA, the CDR3 is TGTGCCAGTACCTACACCGGGTACGGGAATTCACCCCTCCACTTT. Translating gives CASTYTGYGNSPLHF.

CDR3 loop: CASSPGISITQYF. CDR3 sequence (DNA): TGTGCCAGCAGCCCCGGGATCTCCATTACCCAGTACTTC. V usage is TRBV9 and J usage is TRBJ2-5; perhaps TRBD2 as D (5 bases). V shed 4 bases and J shed 8 bases, with 15 bases lying between them. CDR3 length equals 13 residues. Germline CDR1 is SGDLS and CDR2 is YYNGEE. Combining the CDR3 with reference TRBV9 and TRBJ2-5 gives the whole variable domain DSGVTQTPKHLITATGQRVTLRCSPRSGDLSVYWYQQSLDQGLQFLIQYYNGEERAKGNILERFSAQQFPDLHSELNLSSLELGDSALYFCASSPGISITQYFGPGTRLLVL.

The gene calls are TRBV6-4 and TRBJ1-2; D gene ambiguous. The CDR3 contains 13 residues. V lost 4 bases, J lost 7 bases, and 13 bases lay in between. Germline-derived CDR1 and CDR2 are MRHNA and SNTAGT. The CDR3 protein is CASSGAGSRGYTF. CDR3 nucleotide sequence: TGTGCCAGCAGTGGGGCAGGCTCTCGTGGCTACACCTTC.

This chain connects TRBV6-4 to TRBJ2-3, with D possibly matching TRBD1 (5 bases). CDR1 is MRHNA, CDR2 SNTAGT, per germline. This CDR3 comprises 14 residues. V lost 5 bases and J lost 1, with 10 bases in between. The CDR3 region is CASSSDSRTDTQYF. The DNA for the CDR3 is TGTGCCAGCAGTTCCGACAGCCGCACAGATACGCAGTATTTT.

The chain is built from TRBV13 and TRBJ1-1; 7 positions agree with TRBD1. CDR1 and CDR2 (germline): PRHDT, FYEKMQ (reference sequence). V was clipped by 2 bases and J by 5 bases; unmatched bases: 5. The CDR3 is 14 amino acids. The CDR3 here is CASSLPAGGTEAFF. The CDR3 DNA reads TGTGCCAGCAGCTTACCGGCAGGGGGGACTGAAGCTTTCTTT.

Turning to this clone: Its ends do not fully match the called genes, so a read error is possible. The chain uses TRBV7-7 and TRBJ2-5; 9 bases are a match to TRBD1. Germline V gene data show CDR1 as SSHAT and CDR2 as FNYEAQ (reference sequence). The CDR3 covers 15 residues. The CDR3 bases are TGTGCTAGCAGCTTAGATCTGACAGGGGGGGAGACCCAGTACTTC. This codes for CASSLDLTGGETQYF.

Only one count was recorded for this clone. The rearrangement uses TRBV28 and TRBJ1-2, with TRBD1 as a possible D gene (6 bases). The V and J ends lost 5 bases and 4 bases respectively, with 17 bases between them. The CDR3 runs 15 residues. Per the germline V gene, CDR1 is MDHEN and CDR2 is SYDVKM. As DNA, the CDR3 is TGTGCCAGCAGTCCCTACCCCACAGGGACCTATGGCTACACCTTC. Translation gives CASSPYPTGTYGYTF.

The rearrangement links TRBV30 to TRBJ1-3; 9 bases line up with TRBD1. The length of the CDR3 is 13 residues. V dropped 3 bases and J dropped 4; count of bases not matched to a gene: 1. CDR1 is GTSNPN and CDR2 is SVGIG in the germline V gene (reference sequence). In DNA form, the CDR3 reads TGTGCCTGGAGACAGGGGGCCGGAAACACCATATATTTT. It encodes CAWRQGAGNTIYF.

The chain recombines TRBV18 with TRBJ2-5; D uncertain. Germline CDR1 reads KGHSH; CDR2 reads LQKENI. The CDR3 sequence is 13 residues long. V was trimmed by 3 bases and J by 0 bases, leaving 5 bases between them. DNA of the CDR3: TGTGCCAGCTCACCTGCGTACCAAGAGACCCAGTACTTC. It translates to CASSPAYQETQYF.